The 2 T cell receptor beta chains below were found in one sample sequenced in a study of siplizumab effects on memory and regulatory T cells. The data were produced by immunoSEQ multiplex PCR, yet TCRdb's version contains in-frame clones alone and is incomplete. This table holds over 100,000 clones, about 94% found once. Sequenced: Tregs sorted from blood. The receptor source for this set is a human donor in good health.

The chain has TRBV7-9 and TRBJ1-2, with 10 bases fitting TRBD1. The V and J ends lost 1 base and 6 bases, in that order; junction bases with no gene match: 5. The CDR3 length is 15 residues. Looked up from germline, CDR1 is SEHNR and CDR2 is FQNEAQ (reference sequence). For the CDR3, the DNA is TGTGCCAGCAGCTTAGGAGTAGGACAGGGGGATGGCTACACCTTC. Translation: CASSLGVGQGDGYTF.

The rearrangement links TRBV5-1 to TRBJ1-6; D is ambiguous. Germline-derived CDR1 and CDR2 are SGHRS and YFSETQ. V was shortened by 4 bases and J by 5 bases, with 4 bases between the two germline ends. This CDR3 comprises 12 residues. CDR3 residues: CASSTNNSPLHF. In DNA, the CDR3 is TGCGCCAGCAGCACTAATAATTCACCCCTCCACTTT.